This TCR beta chain was sequenced for a study of blood T cell repertoires in COVID-19. Across the whole study: Material from acute and convalescent COVID-19 was sourced from the United States, Italy and Spain. PBMCs, B-cell-depleted T cells, or T cells provided the cDNA or gDNA that made up the material.

In the original processing: Amplified reference gene primers provided the basis for estimating nucleated cell counts. The repertoire was sequenced with immunoSEQ multiplex PCR; TCRdb's copy has only in-frame clones and lacks some. V and J calls and clone size follow that table, whereas D and trimming were derived from the DNA. The profile shows 85,000 to 110,000 clones, 75% to 90% of them singletons. This receptor was taken from a human donor in a cohort sampled during active COVID-19. The source material was peripheral blood.

The CDR3 DNA sequence: TGTGCCAGCAGTTACGCCGGGACAGGGGTCAATCAGCCCCAGCATTTT. This encodes CASSYAGTGVNQPQHF. The chain combines TRBV6-6 with TRBJ1-5; 10 bases line up with TRBD1. Germline CDR1 MNHNY, CDR2 SVGAGI (reference sequence). The J segment lost 3 bases and the V segment lost 2 bases, leaving 4 bases of the junction unmatched. CDR3 length equals 16 residues.